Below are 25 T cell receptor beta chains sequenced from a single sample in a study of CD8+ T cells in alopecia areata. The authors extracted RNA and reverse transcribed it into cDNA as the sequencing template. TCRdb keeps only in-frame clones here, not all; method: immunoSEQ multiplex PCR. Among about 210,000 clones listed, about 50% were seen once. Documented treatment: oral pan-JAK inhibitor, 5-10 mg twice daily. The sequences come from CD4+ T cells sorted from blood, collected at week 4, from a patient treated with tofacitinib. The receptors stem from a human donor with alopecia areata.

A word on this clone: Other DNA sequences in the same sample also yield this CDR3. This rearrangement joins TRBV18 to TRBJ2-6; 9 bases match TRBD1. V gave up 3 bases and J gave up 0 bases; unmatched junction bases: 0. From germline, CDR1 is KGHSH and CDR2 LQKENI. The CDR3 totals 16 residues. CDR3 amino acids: CASSPGQGSGANVLTF. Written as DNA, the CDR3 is TGTGCCAGCTCACCGGGACAGGGCTCTGGGGCCAACGTCCTGACTTTC.

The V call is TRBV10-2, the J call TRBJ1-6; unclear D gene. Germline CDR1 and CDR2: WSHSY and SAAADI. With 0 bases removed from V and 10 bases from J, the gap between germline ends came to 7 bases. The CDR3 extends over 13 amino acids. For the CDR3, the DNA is TGCGCCAGCAGTGAGTCGATGTCCTCACCCCTCCACTTT. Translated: CASSESMSSPLHF.

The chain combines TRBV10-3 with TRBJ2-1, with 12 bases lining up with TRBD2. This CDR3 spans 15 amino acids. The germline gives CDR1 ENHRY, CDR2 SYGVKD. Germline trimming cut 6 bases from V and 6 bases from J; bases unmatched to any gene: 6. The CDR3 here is CAIRQTSGGFNEQFF. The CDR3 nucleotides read TGTGCCATCAGGCAAACTAGCGGGGGGTTCAATGAGCAGTTCTTC.

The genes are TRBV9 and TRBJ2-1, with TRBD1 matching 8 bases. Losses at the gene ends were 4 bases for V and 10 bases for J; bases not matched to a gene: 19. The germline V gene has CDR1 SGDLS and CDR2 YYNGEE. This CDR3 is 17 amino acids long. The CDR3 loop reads CASSPQTGGTGFSEQFF. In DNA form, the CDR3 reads TGTGCCAGCAGCCCACAGACTGGGGGGACAGGATTTTCCGAGCAGTTCTTC. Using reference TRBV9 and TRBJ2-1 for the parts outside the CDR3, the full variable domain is DSGVTQTPKHLITATGQRVTLRCSPRSGDLSVYWYQQSLDQGLQFLIQYYNGEERAKGNILERFSAQQFPDLHSELNLSSLELGDSALYFCASSPQTGGTGFSEQFFGPGTRLTVL.

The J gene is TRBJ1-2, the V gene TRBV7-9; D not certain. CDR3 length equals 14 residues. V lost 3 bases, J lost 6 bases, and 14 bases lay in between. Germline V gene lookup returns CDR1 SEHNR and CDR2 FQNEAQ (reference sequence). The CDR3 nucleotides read TGTGCCAGCAGCTTGCAAATGAGTAATGATGGCTACACCTTC. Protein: CASSLQMSNDGYTF.

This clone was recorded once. CDR3 nucleotide sequence: TGCAGCGTTGGGCGGCCGGGGCACGGAGATTCACCCCTCCACTTT. Protein product: CSVGRPGHGDSPLHF. This chain links TRBV29-1 with TRBJ1-6; D perhaps matches TRBD1 (5 bases). CDR3 length: 15 amino acids. CDR1 is SQVTM and CDR2 is ANQGSEA in the germline V gene. Trimming stripped 4 bases from V and 8 bases from J, with 18 bases between.

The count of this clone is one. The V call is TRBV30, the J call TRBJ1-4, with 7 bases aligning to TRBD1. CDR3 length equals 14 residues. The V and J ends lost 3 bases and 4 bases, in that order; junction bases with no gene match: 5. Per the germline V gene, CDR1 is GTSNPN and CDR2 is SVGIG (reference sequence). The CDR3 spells CAWSSGDSNEKLFF. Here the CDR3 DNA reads TGTGCCTGGAGCTCTGGGGACAGTAATGAAAAACTGTTTTTT. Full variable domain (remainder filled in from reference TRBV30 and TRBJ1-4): SQTIHQWPATLVQPVGSPLSLECTVEGTSNPNLYWYRQAAGRGLQLLFYSVGIGQISSEVPQNLSASRPQDRQFILSSKKLLLSDSGFYLCAWSSGDSNEKLFFGSGTQLSVL.

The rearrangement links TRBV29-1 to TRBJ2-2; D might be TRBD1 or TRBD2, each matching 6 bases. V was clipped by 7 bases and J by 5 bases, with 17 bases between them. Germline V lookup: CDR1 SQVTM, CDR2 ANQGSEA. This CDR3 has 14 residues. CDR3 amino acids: CSATAGHLTGELFF. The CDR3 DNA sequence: TGCAGCGCAACCGCGGGACACTTAACCGGGGAGCTGTTTTTT.

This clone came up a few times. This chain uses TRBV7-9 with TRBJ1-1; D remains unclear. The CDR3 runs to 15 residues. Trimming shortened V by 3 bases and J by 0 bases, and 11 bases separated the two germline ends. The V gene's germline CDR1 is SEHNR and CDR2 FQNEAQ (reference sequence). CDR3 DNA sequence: TGTGCCAGCAGCTTTTACGGCACCATGAACACTGAAGCTTTCTTT. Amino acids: CASSFYGTMNTEAFF.

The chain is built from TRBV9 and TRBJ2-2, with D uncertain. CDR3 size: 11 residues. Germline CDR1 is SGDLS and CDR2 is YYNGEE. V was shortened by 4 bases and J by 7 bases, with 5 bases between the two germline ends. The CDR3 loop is CASSRDGELFF. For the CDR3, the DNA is TGTGCCAGCAGCCGCGACGGGGAGCTGTTTTTT.

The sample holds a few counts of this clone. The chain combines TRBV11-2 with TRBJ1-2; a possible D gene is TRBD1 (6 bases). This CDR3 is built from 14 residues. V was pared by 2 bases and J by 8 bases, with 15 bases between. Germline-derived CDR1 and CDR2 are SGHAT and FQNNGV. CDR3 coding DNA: TGTGCCAGCAGCTTACCGGGGGGCGCGGGCGGCTACACCTTC. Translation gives CASSLPGGAGGYTF.

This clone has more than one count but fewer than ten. The CDR3, as DNA: TGTGCCAGCAGTTATGTCTTGGGAACGGAGGGCACTGAAGCTTTCTTT. Encoded protein: CASSYVLGTEGTEAFF. The chain combines TRBV6-6 with TRBJ1-1; D ambiguous. Germline CDR1 MNHNY, CDR2 SVGAGI (reference sequence). The CDR3 totals 16 residues. Trimming removed 3 bases at V and 4 bases at J, with 18 bases between.

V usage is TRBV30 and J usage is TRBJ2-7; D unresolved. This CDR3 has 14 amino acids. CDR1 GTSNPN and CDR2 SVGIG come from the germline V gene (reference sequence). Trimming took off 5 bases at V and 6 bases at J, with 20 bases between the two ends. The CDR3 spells CAWGPPLYFSEQYF. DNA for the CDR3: TGTGCCTGGGGCCCCCCCTTGTACTTCAGCGAGCAGTACTTC.

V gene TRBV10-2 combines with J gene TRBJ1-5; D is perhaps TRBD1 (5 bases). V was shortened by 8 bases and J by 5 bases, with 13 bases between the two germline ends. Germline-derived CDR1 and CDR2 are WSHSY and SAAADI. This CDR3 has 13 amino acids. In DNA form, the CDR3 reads TGCGCCAGCGGGCGCAGGGAACATCAGCCCCAGCATTTT. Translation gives CASGRREHQPQHF.

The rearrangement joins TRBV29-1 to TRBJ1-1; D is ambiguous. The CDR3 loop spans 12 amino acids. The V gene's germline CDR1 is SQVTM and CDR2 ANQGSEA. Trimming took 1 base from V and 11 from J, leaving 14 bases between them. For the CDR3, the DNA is TGCAGCGTTGAAGTGTTTCGGGCGGGGGCTTTCTTT. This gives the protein CSVEVFRAGAFF.

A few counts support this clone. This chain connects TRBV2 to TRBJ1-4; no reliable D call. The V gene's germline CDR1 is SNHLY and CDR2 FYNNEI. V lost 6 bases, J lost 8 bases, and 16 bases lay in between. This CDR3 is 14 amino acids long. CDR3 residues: CASRPIGGGEKLFF. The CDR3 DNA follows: TGTGCCAGCAGGCCGATCGGTGGTGGAGAAAAACTGTTTTTT.

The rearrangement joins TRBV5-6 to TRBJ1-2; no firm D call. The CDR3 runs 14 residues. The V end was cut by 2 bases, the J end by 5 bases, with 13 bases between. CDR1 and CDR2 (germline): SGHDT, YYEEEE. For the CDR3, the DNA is TGTGCCAGCAGCTTAGTGGGCACTGAGTATGGCTACACCTTC. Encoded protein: CASSLVGTEYGYTF.

CDR3 DNA sequence: TGTGCCAGCAGCTTAGCGTTTAGGGACGAGCAGTACTTC. It specifies CASSLAFRDEQYF. V usage is TRBV7-2 and J usage is TRBJ2-7; no firm D call. V was trimmed by 0 bases and J by 5 bases, leaving 8 bases between them. CDR1 SGHTA and CDR2 FQGNSA come from the germline V gene. This CDR3 is built from 13 residues.

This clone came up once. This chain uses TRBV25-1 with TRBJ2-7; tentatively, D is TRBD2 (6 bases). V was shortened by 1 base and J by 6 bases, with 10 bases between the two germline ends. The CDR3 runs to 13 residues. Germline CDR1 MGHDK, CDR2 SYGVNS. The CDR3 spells CASSEFGGTEQYF. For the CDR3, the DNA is TGTGCCAGCAGTGAATTTGGGGGGACCGAGCAGTACTTC.

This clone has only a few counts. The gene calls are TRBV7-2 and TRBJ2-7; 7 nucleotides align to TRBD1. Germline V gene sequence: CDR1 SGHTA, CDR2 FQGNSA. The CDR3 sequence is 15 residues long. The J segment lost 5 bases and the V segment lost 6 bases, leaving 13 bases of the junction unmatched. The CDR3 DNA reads TGTGCCAGCAGTCGACAGGGAACCCTTTCCAACGAGCAGTACTTC. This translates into CASSRQGTLSNEQYF.

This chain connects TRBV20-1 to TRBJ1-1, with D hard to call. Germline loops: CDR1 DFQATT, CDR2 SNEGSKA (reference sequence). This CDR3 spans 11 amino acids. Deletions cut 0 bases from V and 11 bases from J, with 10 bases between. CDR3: CSARDLPEAFF. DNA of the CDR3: TGCAGTGCTAGAGATCTCCCAGAGGCTTTCTTT.

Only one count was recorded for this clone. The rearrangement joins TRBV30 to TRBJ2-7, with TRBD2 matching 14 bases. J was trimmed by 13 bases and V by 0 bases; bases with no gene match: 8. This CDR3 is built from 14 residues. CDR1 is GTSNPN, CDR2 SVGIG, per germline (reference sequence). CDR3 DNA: TGTGCCTGGAGTGTCCCGACTAGCGGGGGGGCCTGTTACTTC. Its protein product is CAWSVPTSGGACYF.

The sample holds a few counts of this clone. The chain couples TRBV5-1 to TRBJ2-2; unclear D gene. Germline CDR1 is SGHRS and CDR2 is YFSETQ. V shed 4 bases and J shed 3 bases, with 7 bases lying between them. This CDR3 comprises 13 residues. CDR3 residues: CASSPRDTGELFF. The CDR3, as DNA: TGCGCCAGCAGCCCCCGTGACACCGGGGAGCTGTTTTTT.

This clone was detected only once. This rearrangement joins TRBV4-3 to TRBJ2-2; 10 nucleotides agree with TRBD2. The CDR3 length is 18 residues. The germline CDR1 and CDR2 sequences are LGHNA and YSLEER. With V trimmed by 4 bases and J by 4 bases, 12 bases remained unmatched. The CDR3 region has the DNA TGCGCCAGCAGCCTCGCTATTAGCGGGGGGCTGGGCACCGGGGAGCTGTTTTTT. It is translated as CASSLAISGGLGTGELFF.

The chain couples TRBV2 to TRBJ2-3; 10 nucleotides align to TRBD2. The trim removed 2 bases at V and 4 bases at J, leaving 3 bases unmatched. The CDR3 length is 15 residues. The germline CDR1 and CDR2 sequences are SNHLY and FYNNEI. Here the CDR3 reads CASSEQRGGPDTQYF. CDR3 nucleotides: TGTGCCAGCAGTGAACAGCGGGGGGGCCCAGATACGCAGTATTTT.